The clone carrying this T cell receptor (beta chain) was found a few times. Time point: peripheral blood 6 weeks after treatment start. Produced via immunoSEQ multiplex PCR; TCRdb's table is partial and in-frame only. The repertoire has around 93,000 clones, over 80% of them found once; the top ten carry around 8.1%. The sample originates from a study of PD-L1 blockade in urothelial cancer. Study information: Bladder-origin urothelial cancer in males described about 85% of the roughly 30 patients.

The germline V and J ends were trimmed by 1 base and 4 bases, with 14 bases remaining between them. The length of the CDR3 is 16 residues. Per germline, CDR1 SNHLY and CDR2 FYNNEI. The receptor's source is a man in his 70s with urothelial cancer. This sequence joins TRBV2 and TRBJ1-3; no firm D call. Sequenced here: PBMCs, sampled around atezolizumab (anti-PD-L1) treatment. The CDR3 DNA follows: TGTGCCAGCAGTGAAGATAATCCTCCGAGGGGAAACACCATATATTTT. It is translated as CASSEDNPPRGNTIYF.